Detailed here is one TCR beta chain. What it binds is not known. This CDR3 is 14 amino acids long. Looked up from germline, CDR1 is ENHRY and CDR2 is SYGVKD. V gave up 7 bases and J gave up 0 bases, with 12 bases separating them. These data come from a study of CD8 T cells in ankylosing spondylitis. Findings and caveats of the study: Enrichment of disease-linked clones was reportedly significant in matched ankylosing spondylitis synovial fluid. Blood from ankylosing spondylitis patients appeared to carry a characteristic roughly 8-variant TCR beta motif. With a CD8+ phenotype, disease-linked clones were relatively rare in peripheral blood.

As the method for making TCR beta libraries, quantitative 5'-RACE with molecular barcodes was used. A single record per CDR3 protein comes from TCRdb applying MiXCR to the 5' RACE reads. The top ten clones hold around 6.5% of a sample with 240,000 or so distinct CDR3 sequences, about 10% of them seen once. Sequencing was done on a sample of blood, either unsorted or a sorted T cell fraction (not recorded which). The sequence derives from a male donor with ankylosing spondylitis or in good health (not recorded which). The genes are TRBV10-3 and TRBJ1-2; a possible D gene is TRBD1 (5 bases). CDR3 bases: TGTGCCATCAAAAGGGCAGGGACTAACTATGGCTACACCTTC. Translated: CAIKRAGTNYGYTF.